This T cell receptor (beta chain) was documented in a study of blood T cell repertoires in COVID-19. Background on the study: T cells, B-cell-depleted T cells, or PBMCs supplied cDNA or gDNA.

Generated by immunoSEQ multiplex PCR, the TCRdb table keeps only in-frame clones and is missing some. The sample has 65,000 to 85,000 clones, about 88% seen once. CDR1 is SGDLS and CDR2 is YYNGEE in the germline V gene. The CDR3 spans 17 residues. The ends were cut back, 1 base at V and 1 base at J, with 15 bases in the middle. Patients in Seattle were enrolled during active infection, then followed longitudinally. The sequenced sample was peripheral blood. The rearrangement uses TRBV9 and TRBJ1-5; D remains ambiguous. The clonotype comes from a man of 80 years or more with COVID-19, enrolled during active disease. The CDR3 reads CASSVKERGRSNQPQHF. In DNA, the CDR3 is TGTGCCAGCAGCGTAAAAGAAAGAGGGAGGAGCAATCAGCCCCAGCATTTT.